The clone carrying this TCR delta chain rates as large. Germline CDR1 reads TSWWSYY; CDR2 reads QGS. The CDR3 covers 14 residues. Trimming shortened V by 4 bases and J by 8 bases, and 17 bases separated the two germline ends. The sample belongs to a study of gamma-delta chains in newborns, infants, children. TCRdb re-identified clones in the reads via CATT. The sample has fewer than 3,000 delta-chain clones; about half are singletons. The receptor was derived from a child who received the measles vaccine. The chain carries TRDV1 and TRDJ1; a possible D gene is TRDD3 (5 bases). Source: blood, taken at baseline. The CDR3 loop reads CALGATRGRKKLIF. The DNA for the CDR3 is TGTGCTCTTGGGGCAACCCGGGGAAGAAAAAAACTCATCTTT.